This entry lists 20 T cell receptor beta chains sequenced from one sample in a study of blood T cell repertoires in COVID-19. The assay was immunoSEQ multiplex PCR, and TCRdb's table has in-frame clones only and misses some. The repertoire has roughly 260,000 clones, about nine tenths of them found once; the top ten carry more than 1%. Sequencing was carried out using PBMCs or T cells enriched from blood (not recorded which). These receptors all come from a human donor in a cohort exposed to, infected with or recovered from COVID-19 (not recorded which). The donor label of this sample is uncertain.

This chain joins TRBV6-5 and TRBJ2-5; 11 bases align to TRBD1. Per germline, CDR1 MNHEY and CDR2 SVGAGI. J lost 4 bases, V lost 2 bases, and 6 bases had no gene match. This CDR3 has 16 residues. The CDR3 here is CASSYRDRGRRETQYF. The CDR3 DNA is TGTGCCAGCAGTTACCGGGACAGGGGGAGACGAGAGACCCAGTACTTC.

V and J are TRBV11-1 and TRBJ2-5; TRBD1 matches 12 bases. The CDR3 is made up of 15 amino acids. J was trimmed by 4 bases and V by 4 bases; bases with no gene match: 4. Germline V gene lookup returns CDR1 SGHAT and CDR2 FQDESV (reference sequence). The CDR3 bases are TGTGCCAGCAGCTGGGGACAGGGGGCTGGAGAGACCCAGTACTTC. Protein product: CASSWGQGAGETQYF.

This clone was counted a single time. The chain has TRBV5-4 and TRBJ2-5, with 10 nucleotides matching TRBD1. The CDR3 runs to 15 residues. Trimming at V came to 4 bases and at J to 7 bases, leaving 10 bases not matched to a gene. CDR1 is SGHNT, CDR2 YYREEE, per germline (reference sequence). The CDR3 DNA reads TGTGCCAGCAGCATCGGGACAGGGGTTAAGAGGACCCAGTACTTC. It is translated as CASSIGTGVKRTQYF.

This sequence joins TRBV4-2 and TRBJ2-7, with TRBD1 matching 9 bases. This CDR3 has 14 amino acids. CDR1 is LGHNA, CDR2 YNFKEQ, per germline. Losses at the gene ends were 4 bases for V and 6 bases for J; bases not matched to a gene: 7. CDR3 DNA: TGTGCCAGCAGCCCCCGGGACAGGGATTCCGAGCAGTACTTC. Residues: CASSPRDRDSEQYF.

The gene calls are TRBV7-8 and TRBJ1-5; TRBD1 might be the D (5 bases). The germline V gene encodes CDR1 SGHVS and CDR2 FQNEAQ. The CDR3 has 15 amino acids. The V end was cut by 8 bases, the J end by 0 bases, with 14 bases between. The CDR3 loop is CASASRGGSNQPQHF. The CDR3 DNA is TGTGCCAGCGCGAGTAGGGGTGGTAGCAATCAGCCCCAGCATTTT.

The CDR3 reads CASSLQGATEKLFF. In DNA form, the CDR3 reads TGTGCCAGCAGCTTGCAGGGGGCGACTGAAAAACTGTTTTTT. The chain employs TRBV7-6 and TRBJ1-4, with 8 bases identical to TRBD1. V was pared by 3 bases and J by 7 bases, with 4 bases of the junction left unmatched. The CDR3 totals 14 residues. Germline CDR1 SGHVS, CDR2 FNYEAQ.

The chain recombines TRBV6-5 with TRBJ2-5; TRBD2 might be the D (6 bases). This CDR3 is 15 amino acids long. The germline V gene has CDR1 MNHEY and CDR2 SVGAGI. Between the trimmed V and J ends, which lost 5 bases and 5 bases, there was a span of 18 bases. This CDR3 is CASSLNFGSRETQYF. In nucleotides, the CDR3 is TGTGCCAGCAGTCTTAATTTCGGGAGCCGGGAGACCCAGTACTTC.

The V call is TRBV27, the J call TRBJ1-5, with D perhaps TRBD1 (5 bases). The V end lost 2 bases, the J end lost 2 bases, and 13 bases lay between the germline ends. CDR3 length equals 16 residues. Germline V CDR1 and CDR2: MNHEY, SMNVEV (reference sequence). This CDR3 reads CASSLMGGTGNQPQHF. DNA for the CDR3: TGTGCCAGCAGTTTAATGGGGGGAACGGGCAATCAGCCCCAGCATTTT.

Here the CDR3 reads CASSRRYRGMNTEAFF. CDR3 in DNA: TGTGCCAGTAGTCGCAGGTACAGGGGTATGAACACTGAAGCTTTCTTT. The rearrangement uses TRBV19 and TRBJ1-1, with 7 nucleotides matching TRBD1. The length of the CDR3 is 16 residues. Germline CDR1 LNHDA, CDR2 SQIVND (reference sequence). Trimming removed 5 bases from V and 0 bases from J; junction bases left unmatched: 9.

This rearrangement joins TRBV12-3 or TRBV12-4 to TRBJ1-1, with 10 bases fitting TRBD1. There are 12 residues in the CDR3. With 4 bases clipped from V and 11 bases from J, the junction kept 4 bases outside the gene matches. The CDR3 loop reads CASSWDRGLAFF. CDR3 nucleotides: TGTGCCAGCAGTTGGGACAGGGGCTTGGCTTTCTTT.

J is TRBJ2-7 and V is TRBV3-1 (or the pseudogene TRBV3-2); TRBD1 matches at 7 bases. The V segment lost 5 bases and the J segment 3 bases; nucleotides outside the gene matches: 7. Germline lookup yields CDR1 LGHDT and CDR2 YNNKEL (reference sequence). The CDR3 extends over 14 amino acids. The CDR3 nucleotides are TGTGCCAGCAGCTGGTCCGACAGGGACTACGAGCAGTACTTC. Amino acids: CASSWSDRDYEQYF.

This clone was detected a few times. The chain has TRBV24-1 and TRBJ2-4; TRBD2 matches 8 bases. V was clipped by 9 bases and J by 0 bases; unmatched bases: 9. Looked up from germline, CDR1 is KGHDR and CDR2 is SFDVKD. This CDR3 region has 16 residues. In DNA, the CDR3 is TGTGCCACCGAGGCGGGGGGCAAAGGAGCCAAAAACATTCAGTACTTC. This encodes CATEAGGKGAKNIQYF.

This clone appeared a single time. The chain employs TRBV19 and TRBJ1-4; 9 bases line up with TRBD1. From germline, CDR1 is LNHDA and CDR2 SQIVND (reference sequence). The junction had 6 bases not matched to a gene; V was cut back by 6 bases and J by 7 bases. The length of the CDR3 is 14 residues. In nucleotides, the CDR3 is TGTGCCAGTAGAACGACAGGGGGGGCTGAAAAACTGTTTTTT. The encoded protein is CASRTTGGAEKLFF.

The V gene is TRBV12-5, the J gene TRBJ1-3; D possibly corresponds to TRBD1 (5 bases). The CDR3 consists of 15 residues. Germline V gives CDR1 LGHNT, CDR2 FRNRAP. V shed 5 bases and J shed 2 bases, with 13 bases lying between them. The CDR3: CASGHRWIAGNTIYF. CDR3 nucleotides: TGTGCTAGTGGTCACAGGTGGATCGCTGGAAACACCATATATTTT.

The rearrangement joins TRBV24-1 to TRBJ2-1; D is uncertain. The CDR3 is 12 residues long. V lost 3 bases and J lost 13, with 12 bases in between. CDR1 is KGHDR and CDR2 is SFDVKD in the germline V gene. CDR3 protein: CATSDERSDQFF. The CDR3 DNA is TGTGCCACCAGTGATGAGAGGTCTGATCAGTTCTTC.

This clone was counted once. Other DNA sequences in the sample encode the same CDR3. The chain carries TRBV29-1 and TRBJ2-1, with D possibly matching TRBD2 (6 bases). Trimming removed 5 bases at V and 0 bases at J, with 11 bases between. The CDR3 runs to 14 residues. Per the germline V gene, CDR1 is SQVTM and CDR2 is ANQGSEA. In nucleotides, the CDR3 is TGCAGCGTTTCCGGGGGAAGCTCCTACAATGAGCAGTTCTTC. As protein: CSVSGGSSYNEQFF.

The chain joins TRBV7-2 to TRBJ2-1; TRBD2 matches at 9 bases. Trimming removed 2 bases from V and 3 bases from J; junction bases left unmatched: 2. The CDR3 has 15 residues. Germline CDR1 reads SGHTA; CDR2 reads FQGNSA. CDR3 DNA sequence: TGTGCCAGCAGCTTAACAGCGGGGGGCTACAATGAGCAGTTCTTC. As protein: CASSLTAGGYNEQFF.

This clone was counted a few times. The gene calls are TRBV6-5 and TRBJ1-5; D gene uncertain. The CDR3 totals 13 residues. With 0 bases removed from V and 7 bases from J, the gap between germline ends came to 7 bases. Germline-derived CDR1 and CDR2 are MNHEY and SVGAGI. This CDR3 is CASSYSGSQPQHF. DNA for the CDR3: TGTGCCAGCAGTTACTCCGGGTCCCAGCCCCAGCATTTT.

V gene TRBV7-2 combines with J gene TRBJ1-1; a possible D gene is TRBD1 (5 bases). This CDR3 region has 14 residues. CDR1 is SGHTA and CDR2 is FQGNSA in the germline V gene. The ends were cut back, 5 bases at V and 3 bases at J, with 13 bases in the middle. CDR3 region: CASSPPGVDTEAFF. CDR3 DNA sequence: TGTGCCAGCAGCCCACCGGGGGTTGACACTGAAGCTTTCTTT.

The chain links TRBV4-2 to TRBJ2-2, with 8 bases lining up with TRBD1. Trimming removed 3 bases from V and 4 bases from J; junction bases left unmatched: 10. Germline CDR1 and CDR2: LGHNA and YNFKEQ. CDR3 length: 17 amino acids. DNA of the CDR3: TGTGCCAGCAGCCACGTTAGACGGACAGGGATCACCGGGGAGCTGTTTTTT. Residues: CASSHVRRTGITGELFF.